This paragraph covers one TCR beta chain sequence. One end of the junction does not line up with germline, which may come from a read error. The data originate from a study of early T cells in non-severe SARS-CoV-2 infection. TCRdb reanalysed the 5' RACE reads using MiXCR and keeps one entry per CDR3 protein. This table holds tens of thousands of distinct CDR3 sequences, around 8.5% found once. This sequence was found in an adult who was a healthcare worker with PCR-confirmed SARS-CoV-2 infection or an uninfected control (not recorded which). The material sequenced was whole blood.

The CDR3, as DNA: TGTGCCAGCAGCCTAAGGACTAGCGGTTACGAGCTGTACTTC. This translates into CASSLRTSGYELYF. This chain connects TRBV3-1 to TRBJ2-7, with 10 positions matching TRBD2. This CDR3 spans 14 amino acids. Germline CDR1 LGHDT, CDR2 YNNKEL (reference sequence).